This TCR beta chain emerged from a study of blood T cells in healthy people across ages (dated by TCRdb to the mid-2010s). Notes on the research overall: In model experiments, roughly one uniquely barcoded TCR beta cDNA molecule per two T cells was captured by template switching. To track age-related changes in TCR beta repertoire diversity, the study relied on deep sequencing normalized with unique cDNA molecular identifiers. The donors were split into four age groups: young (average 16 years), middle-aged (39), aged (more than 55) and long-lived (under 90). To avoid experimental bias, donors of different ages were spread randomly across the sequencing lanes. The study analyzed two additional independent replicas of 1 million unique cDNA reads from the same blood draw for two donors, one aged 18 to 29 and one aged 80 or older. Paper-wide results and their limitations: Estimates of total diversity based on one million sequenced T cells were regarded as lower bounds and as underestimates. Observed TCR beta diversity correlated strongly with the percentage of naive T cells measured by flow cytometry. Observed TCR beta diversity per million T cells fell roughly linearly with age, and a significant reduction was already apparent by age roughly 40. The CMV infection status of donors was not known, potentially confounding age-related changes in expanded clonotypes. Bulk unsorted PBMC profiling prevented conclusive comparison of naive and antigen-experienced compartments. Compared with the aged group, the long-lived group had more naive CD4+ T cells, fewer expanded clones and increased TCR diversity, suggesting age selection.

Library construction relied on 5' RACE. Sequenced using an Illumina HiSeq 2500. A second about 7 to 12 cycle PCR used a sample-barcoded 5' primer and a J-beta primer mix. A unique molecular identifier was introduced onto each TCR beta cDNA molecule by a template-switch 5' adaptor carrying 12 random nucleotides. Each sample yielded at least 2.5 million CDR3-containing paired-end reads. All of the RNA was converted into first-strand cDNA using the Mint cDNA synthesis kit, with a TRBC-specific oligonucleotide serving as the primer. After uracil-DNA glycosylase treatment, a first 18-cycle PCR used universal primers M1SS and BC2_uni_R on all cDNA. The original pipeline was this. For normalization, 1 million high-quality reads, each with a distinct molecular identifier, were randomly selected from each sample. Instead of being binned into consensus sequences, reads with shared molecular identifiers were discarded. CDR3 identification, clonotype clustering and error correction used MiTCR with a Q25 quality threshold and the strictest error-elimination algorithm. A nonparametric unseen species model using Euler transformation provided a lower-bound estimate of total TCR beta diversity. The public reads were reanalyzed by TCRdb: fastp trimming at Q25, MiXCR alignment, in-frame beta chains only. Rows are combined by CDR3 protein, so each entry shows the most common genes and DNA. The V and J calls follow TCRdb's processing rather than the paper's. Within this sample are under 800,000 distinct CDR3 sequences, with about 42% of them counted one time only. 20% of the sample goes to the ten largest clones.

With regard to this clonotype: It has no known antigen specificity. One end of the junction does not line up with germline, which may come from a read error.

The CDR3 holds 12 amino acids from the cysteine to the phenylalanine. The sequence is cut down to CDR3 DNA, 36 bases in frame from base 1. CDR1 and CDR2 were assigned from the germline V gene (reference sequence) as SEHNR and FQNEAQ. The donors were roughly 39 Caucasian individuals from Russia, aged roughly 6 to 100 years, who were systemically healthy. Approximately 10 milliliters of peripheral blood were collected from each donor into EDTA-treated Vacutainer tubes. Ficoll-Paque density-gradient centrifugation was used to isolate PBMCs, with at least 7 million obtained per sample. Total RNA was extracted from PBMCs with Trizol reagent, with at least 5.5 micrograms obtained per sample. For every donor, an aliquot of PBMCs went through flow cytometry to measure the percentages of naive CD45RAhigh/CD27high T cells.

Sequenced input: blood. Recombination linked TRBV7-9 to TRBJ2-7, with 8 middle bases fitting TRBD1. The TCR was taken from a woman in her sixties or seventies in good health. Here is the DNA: TGTGCCAGCAGCTTTGGACAGGGAGAGCGGTACTTC. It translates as CASSFGQGERYF.